A selection of T cell receptor beta chains follows, all from one sample in a study of T cells in Graves' hyperthyroidism and ophthalmopathy. A single record per CDR3 protein comes from TCRdb applying MiXCR to the multiplex PCR reads. This table has 330,000 or so distinct CDR3 sequences, less than 20% appearing once. Source material: blood. These receptors came from a man in his fifties or sixties with Graves' ophthalmopathy. CDR3s include the opening cysteine and the closing phenylalanine or tryptophan. A D gene is named only where the DNA matches it firmly. Only part of the rows carry a size: once, few, many, or a class if the clone is expanded.

clone size | J gene | D gene | V gene | CDR3 protein | CDR3 DNA
once | TRBJ2-3 | TRBD2 | TRBV19 | CASRRGTSGRLNTQYF | TGTGCCAGTAGAAGGGGGACTAGCGGGAGGTTGAATACGCAGTATTTT
. | TRBJ1-6 | . | TRBV7-9 | CASSPRVGYSPLHF | TGTGCCAGCAGCCCCCGAGTGGGGTATTCACCCCTCCACTTT
few | TRBJ2-7 | . | TRBV29-1 | CSVEVPGVFEQYF | TGCAGCGTTGAAGTTCCGGGAGTGTTCGAGCAGTACTTC
. | TRBJ2-5 | . | TRBV28 | CASSRGGPQETQYF | TGTGCCAGCAGTAGGGGCGGGCCACAAGAGACCCAGTACTTC
many | TRBJ1-1 | TRBD1 | TRBV20-1 | CSAPIPDRAHEAFF | TGCAGTGCCCCGATACCGGACAGGGCACATGAAGCTTTCTTT
many | TRBJ2-7 | TRBD2 | TRBV19 | CASSTAGASGGYEQYF | TGTGCCAGTAGTACCGCCGGGGCTAGCGGGGGATACGAGCAGTACTTC
few | TRBJ1-2 | . | TRBV3-1 | CASSQDRAKSGYTF | TGTGCCAGCAGCCAAGACAGGGCTAAAAGTGGCTACACCTTC
many | TRBJ2-5 | . | TRBV2 | CASSPVVAGETQYF | TGTGCCAGCAGCCCGGTGGTGGCTGGGGAGACCCAGTACTTC
. | TRBJ2-2 | . | TRBV24-1 | CATSVQSNTGELFF | TGTGCCACCAGTGTACAGTCGAACACCGGGGAGCTGTTTTTT
many | TRBJ2-7 | . | TRBV3-1 | CASSQAAEGSYEQYF | TGTGCCAGCAGCCAAGCAGCCGAAGGGTCCTACGAGCAGTACTTC
few | TRBJ2-2 | . | TRBV7-2 | CASSSTSGRGTGELFF | TGTGCCAGCAGCTCGACCTCGGGACGGGGGACCGGGGAGCTGTTTTTT
few | TRBJ2-6 | TRBD1 | TRBV4-1 | CASSQAGTGMSGANVLTF | TGCGCCAGCAGCCAAGCTGGGACAGGGATGTCTGGGGCCAACGTCCTGACTTTC
many | TRBJ2-3 | . | TRBV12-3/TRBV12-4 | CASSFGPSTDTQYF | TGTGCCAGCAGTTTCGGCCCCTCCACAGATACGCAGTATTTT
. | TRBJ2-5 | . | TRBV10-3 | CAISGVPQETQYF | TGTGCCATCAGTGGGGTTCCTCAAGAGACCCAGTACTTC
many | TRBJ2-7 | TRBD2 | TRBV7-9 | CASSLGRRLAGGISYEQYF | TGTGCCAGCAGCCTGGGGCGCCGACTAGCGGGAGGTATTTCCTACGAGCAGTACTTC
. | TRBJ1-6 | . | TRBV28 | CASSLVQGNSPLHF | TGTGCCAGCAGTTTGGTTCAGGGAAATTCACCCCTCCACTTT
. | TRBJ2-1 | . | TRBV10-2 | CASRESGNEQFF | TGCGCCAGCAGGGAGTCTGGCAATGAGCAGTTCTTC
many | TRBJ1-2 | . | TRBV18 | CASSETGTDYGYTF | TGTGCCAGCTCAGAAACCGGGACCGACTATGGCTACACCTTC
. | TRBJ2-7 | TRBD1 | TRBV18 | CASSPPSGTGRDEQYF | TGTGCCAGCTCACCACCATCCGGGACAGGGCGGGACGAGCAGTACTTC
many | TRBJ2-5 | TRBD2 | TRBV5-5 | CASSPMLAGVGETQYF | TGTGCCAGCAGCCCAATGCTAGCGGGAGTGGGGGAGACCCAGTACTTC
. | TRBJ1-4 | TRBD1 | TRBV9 | CATTGQGEGEKLFF | TGTGCTACGACCGGACAGGGGGAGGGCGAAAAACTGTTTTTT
many | TRBJ2-2 | . | TRBV11-2 | CASSLRATGELFF | TGTGCCAGCAGCTTAAGGGCCACCGGGGAGCTGTTTTTT
many | TRBJ2-3 | . | TRBV7-8 | CASSLASLDTQYF | TGTGCCAGCAGCTTGGCCAGTCTAGATACGCAGTATTTT
. | TRBJ2-1 | TRBD2 | TRBV5-1 | CASSSPNQTSGPYNEQFF | TGCGCCAGCAGCTCCCCTAATCAGACTAGCGGCCCCTACAATGAGCAGTTCTTC
few | TRBJ2-1 | . | TRBV6-1 | CASSYKFSVNEQFF | TGTGCCAGCAGTTATAAGTTCTCCGTCAATGAGCAGTTCTTC
many | TRBJ2-3 | . | TRBV7-2 | CASSLDGGTDTQYF | TGTGCCAGCAGCTTGGACGGAGGAACAGATACGCAGTATTTT
few | TRBJ2-7 | TRBD2 | TRBV6-6 | CASSYRGGPEPHEQYF | TGTGCCAGCAGTTACCGGGGGGGTCCGGAGCCCCACGAGCAGTACTTC
many | TRBJ2-3 | TRBD2 | TRBV2 | CASTAGGLTDTQYF | TGTGCCAGCACGGCGGGAGGGCTCACAGATACGCAGTATTTT
few | TRBJ2-1 | . | TRBV5-1 | CASSSNRTRIDEQFF | TGCGCCAGCAGCTCAAACCGGACGCGGATCGATGAGCAGTTCTTC
. | TRBJ2-7 | . | TRBV2 | CASSTVSYEQYF | TGTGCCAGCAGTACAGTCTCCTACGAGCAGTACTTC
many | TRBJ2-1 | . | TRBV5-1 | CASSLGHDNEQFF | TGCGCCAGCAGCTTGGGGCACGACAATGAGCAGTTCTTC
. | TRBJ2-1 | TRBD2 | TRBV9 | CASSVGSSGRLDEQFF | TGTGCCAGCAGCGTAGGAAGTAGCGGGAGGTTAGATGAGCAGTTCTTC
. | TRBJ1-3 | TRBD1 | TRBV5-6 | CASNPQGAGNTIYF | TGTGCCAGCAATCCTCAGGGGGCTGGAAACACCATATATTTT
many | TRBJ2-7 | . | TRBV3-1 | CASSQVGRGGEQYF | TGTGCCAGCAGCCAAGTTGGCAGGGGGGGCGAGCAGTACTTC
few | TRBJ2-1 | . | TRBV3-1 | CASSSTGAMGSNSYNEQFF | TGTGCCAGCAGCTCAACGGGGGCAATGGGCAGCAATTCTTACAATGAGCAGTTCTTC
. | TRBJ1-1 | . | TRBV5-1 | CASSLGLRTGGTEAFF | TGCGCCAGCAGCTTGGGCCTCAGGACTGGGGGCACTGAAGCTTTCTTT
. | TRBJ2-5 | . | TRBV24-1 | CATSDQDSQETQYF | TGTGCCACCAGTGATCAAGACAGCCAAGAGACCCAGTACTTC
. | TRBJ2-1 | TRBD1 | TRBV24-1 | CATVGTVYNEQFF | TGTGCCACCGTCGGGACAGTTTACAATGAGCAGTTCTTC
many | TRBJ2-7 | TRBD2 | TRBV20-1 | CSTGAGAAYEQYF | TGCAGTACTGGGGCGGGAGCAGCCTACGAGCAGTACTTC
many | TRBJ1-2 | . | TRBV24-1 | CATSDLGGPTYGYTF | TGTGCCACCAGTGATTTGGGCGGCCCCACTTATGGCTACACCTTC
many | TRBJ2-7 | . | TRBV7-9 | CASSMPGPAVNEQYF | TGTGCCAGCAGCATGCCGGGTCCCGCGGTTAACGAGCAGTACTTC
few | TRBJ1-5 | . | TRBV19 | CASSNPPKGYQPQHF | TGTGCCAGTAGTAATCCCCCTAAGGGTTATCAGCCCCAGCATTTT
many | TRBJ2-1 | . | TRBV11-2 | CASSLDRRTFNEQFF | TGTGCCAGCAGCTTAGACCGACGGACCTTCAATGAGCAGTTCTTC
few | TRBJ2-5 | . | TRBV30 | CAWIQDGKEETQYF | TGTGCCTGGATTCAGGACGGAAAGGAAGAGACCCAGTACTTC
. | TRBJ2-5 | . | TRBV13 | CASSPHLKEETQYF | TGTGCCAGCAGCCCCCATTTAAAGGAAGAGACCCAGTACTTC
few | TRBJ1-2 | TRBD1 | TRBV20-1 | CSARETGSDYGYTF | TGCAGTGCTCGTGAGACAGGGAGCGACTATGGCTACACCTTC
many | TRBJ1-4 | . | TRBV3-1 | CASSQGGGQKLFF | TGTGCCAGCAGCCAAGGAGGAGGGCAGAAACTGTTTTTT
few | TRBJ2-2 | TRBD2 | TRBV5-1 | CASSLAVAGGNTGELFF | TGCGCCAGCAGCTTGGCGGTAGCGGGAGGGAACACCGGGGAGCTGTTTTTT
few | TRBJ1-2 | . | TRBV18 | CASSPRTAGDGYTF | TGTGCCAGCTCACCAAGGACAGCGGGCGATGGCTACACCTTC
many | TRBJ2-1 | TRBD1 | TRBV18 | CASSQNRPGQGHNEQFF | TGTGCCAGCTCACAAAACAGACCGGGACAGGGACACAATGAGCAGTTCTTC
. | TRBJ2-5 | TRBD1 | TRBV5-4 | CASSLGQGLLETQYF | TGTGCCAGCAGCTTGGGACAGGGTTTATTGGAGACCCAGTACTTC
. | TRBJ1-2 | . | TRBV20-1 | CSARDLVNNYGYTF | TGCAGTGCTAGAGATTTAGTGAACAACTATGGCTACACCTTC
. | TRBJ2-7 | TRBD1 | TRBV28 | CASRDPDRGTLGYEQYF | TGTGCCAGCAGAGACCCTGACAGGGGCACCTTGGGCTACGAGCAGTACTTC